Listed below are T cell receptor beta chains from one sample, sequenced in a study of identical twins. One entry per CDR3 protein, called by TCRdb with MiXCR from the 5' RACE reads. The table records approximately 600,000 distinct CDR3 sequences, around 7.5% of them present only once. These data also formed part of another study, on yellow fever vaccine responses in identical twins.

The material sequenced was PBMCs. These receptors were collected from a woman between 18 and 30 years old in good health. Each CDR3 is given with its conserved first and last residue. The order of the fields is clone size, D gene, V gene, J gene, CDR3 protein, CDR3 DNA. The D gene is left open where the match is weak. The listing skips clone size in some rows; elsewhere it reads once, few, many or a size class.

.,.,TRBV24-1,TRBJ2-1,CATSDFGKGDPYSYNEQFF,TGTGCCACCAGTGATTTCGGGAAAGGGGACCCTTACTCCTACAATGAGCAGTTCTTC
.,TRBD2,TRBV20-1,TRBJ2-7,CSAARGGGRSYEQYF,TGCAGTGCTGCCCGGGGTGGCGGGAGATCTTACGAGCAGTACTTC
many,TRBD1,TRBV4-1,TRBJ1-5,CASSQVPGQGGLAGNQPQHF,TGCGCCAGCAGCCAAGTTCCGGGACAGGGAGGCCTAGCGGGCAATCAGCCCCAGCATTTT
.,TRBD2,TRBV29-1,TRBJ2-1,CSVVRGLGSYNEQFF,TGCAGCGTTGTTAGGGGACTAGGCTCCTACAATGAGCAGTTCTTC
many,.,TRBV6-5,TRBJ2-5,CASSSPGTVETQYF,TGTGCCAGCAGTTCTCCGGGGACGGTAGAGACCCAGTACTTC
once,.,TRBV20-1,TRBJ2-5,CSARDLGRETQYF,TGCAGTGCTAGAGATTTGGGACGAGAGACCCAGTACTTC
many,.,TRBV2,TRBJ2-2,CASSENSPRVTGELFF,TGTGCCAGCAGTGAAAACAGCCCCCGAGTCACCGGGGAGCTGTTTTTT
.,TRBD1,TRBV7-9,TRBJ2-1,CASSHGTGASSYNEQFF,TGTGCCAGCAGCCACGGGACAGGGGCCAGCTCCTACAATGAGCAGTTCTTC
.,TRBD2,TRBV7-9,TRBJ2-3,CASSLTSAGADTQYF,TGTGCCAGCAGCTTGACTAGCGCGGGGGCAGATACGCAGTATTTT
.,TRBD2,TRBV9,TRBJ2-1,CASSVVGGTSGANEQFF,TGTGCCAGCAGCGTAGTGGGTGGGACTAGCGGTGCCAATGAGCAGTTCTTC
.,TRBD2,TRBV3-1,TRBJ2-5,CASSHALAGVQETQYF,TGTGCCAGCAGCCATGCCCTAGCGGGAGTTCAAGAGACCCAGTACTTC
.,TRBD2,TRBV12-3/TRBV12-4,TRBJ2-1,CASSLRGRDSYNEQFF,TGTGCCAGCAGTTTACGGGGGAGGGACTCCTACAATGAGCAGTTCTTC
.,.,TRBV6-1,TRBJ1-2,CASSDLVNDGYTF,TGTGCCAGCAGTGATCTTGTGAACGATGGCTACACCTTC
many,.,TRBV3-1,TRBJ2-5,CASSQVGTRYQETQYF,TGTGCCAGCAGCCAAGTAGGGACACGGTACCAAGAGACCCAGTACTTC
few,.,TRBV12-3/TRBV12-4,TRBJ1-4,CASSFVGGEEKLFF,TGTGCCAGCAGTTTTGTGGGAGGGGAAGAAAAACTGTTTTTT
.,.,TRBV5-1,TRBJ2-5,CASSLGTAGSTLETQYF,TGCGCCAGCAGCTTGGGCACCGCCGGGAGTACTCTAGAGACCCAGTACTTC
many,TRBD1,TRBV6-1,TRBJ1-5,CASRIDRGEGQPQHF,TGTGCCAGCAGAATAGACAGGGGCGAGGGACAGCCCCAGCATTTT
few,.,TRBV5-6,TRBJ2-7,CASSSLQVHEQYF,TGTGCCAGCAGTTCTCTTCAGGTGCACGAGCAGTACTTC
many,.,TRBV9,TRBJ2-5,CASSVEGTQQETQYF,TGTGCCAGCAGCGTAGAGGGGACTCAACAAGAGACCCAGTACTTC
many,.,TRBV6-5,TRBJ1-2,CASSYDPGSYGYTF,TGTGCCAGCAGTTATGATCCAGGTAGCTATGGCTACACCTTC
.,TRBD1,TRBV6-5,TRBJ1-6,CASSYESGQSSPLHF,TGTGCCAGCAGTTACGAGTCGGGACAGAGTTCACCCCTCCACTTT
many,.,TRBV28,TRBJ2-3,CASSWADTQYF,TGTGCCAGCAGTTGGGCGGATACGCAGTATTTT
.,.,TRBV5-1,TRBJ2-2,CASSELGNTGELFF,TGCGCCAGCAGCGAATTGGGCAACACCGGGGAGCTGTTTTTT
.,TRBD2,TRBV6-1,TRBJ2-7,CASSGGLAYADEQYF,TGTGCCAGCAGTGGGGGACTAGCGTACGCAGACGAGCAGTACTTC
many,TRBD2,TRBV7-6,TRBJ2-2,CASSPPGLNTGELFF,TGTGCCAGCAGCCCTCCGGGACTAAACACCGGGGAGCTGTTTTTT
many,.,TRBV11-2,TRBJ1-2,CASSLRSLEPKHYGYTF,TGTGCCAGCAGCTTACGGAGCCTAGAGCCCAAGCACTATGGCTACACCTTC